Each of the 27 T cell receptor beta chains below was sequenced from the same sample in a study of shared clonotypes between healthy human individuals. The table came from immunoSEQ multiplex PCR; TCRdb's copy has only in-frame clones and leaves some out. Among 600,000 or so clones listed, roughly 98% were seen once. Naive CD8 cells lacked CD45RO, underwent positive selection for CCR7 and left out terminally differentiated effector memory CD45RA+ cells. Material for sequencing was naive CD8+ T cells sorted from blood. Receptor source: a man under 40 in good health.

The chain carries TRBV5-1 and TRBJ2-7; D is perhaps TRBD2 (7 bases). Germline V gene sequence: CDR1 SGHRS, CDR2 YFSETQ. This CDR3 is built from 16 residues. Trimming cost V 10 bases and J 1 base, with 24 bases left between them. CDR3 amino acids: CAGSRWGGDESYEQYF. CDR3 DNA: TGCGCCGGAAGCAGGTGGGGGGGCGACGAGTCCTACGAGCAGTACTTC.

This rearrangement joins TRBV28 to TRBJ2-3; the D is unclear. Per germline, CDR1 MDHEN and CDR2 SYDVKM. V dropped 6 bases and J dropped 4 bases, with 8 bases sitting between them. The CDR3 runs 12 residues. The CDR3 DNA sequence: TGTGCCAGCAGCCGCCCCGCAGATACGCAGTATTTT. The encoded protein is CASSRPADTQYF. The full variable domain, with the rest looked up from reference TRBV28 and TRBJ2-3, is DVKVTQSSRYLVKRTGEKVFLECVQDMDHENMFWYRQDPGLGLRLIYFSYDVKMKEKGDIPEGYSVSREKKERFSLILESASTNQTSMYLCASSRPADTQYFGPGTRLTVL.

This clone came up once. The chain joins TRBV15 to TRBJ1-1; a possible D gene is TRBD1 (5 bases). The germline CDR1 and CDR2 sequences are LNHNV and YYDKDF (reference sequence). Trimming took 5 bases from V and 5 from J, leaving 15 bases between them. The CDR3 length is 14 residues. The CDR3 DNA follows: TGTGCCACCAGCCCTCCCCAGGGACGGACTGAAGCTTTCTTT. Residues: CATSPPQGRTEAFF.

The chain joins TRBV7-9 to TRBJ2-3, with D maybe TRBD2 (5 bases). The V end lost 1 base, the J end lost 2 bases, and 16 bases lay between the germline ends. The germline CDR1 and CDR2 sequences are SEHNR and FQNEAQ (reference sequence). The CDR3 covers 17 residues. This chain's CDR3 is CASSLGDGGRATDTQYF. For the CDR3, the DNA is TGTGCCAGCAGCTTAGGTGACGGCGGGCGGGCCACAGATACGCAGTATTTT. Full variable domain (rest looked up from reference TRBV7-9 and TRBJ2-3): DTGVSQNPRHKITKRGQNVTFRCDPISEHNRLYWYRQTLGQGPEFLTYFQNEAQLEKSRLLSDRFSAERPKGSFSTLEIQRTEQGDSAMYLCASSLGDGGRATDTQYFGPGTRLTVL.

The chain carries TRBV11-3 and TRBJ2-1, with 11 bases identical to TRBD1. This CDR3 region has 15 residues. The V segment lost 4 bases and the J segment 8 bases; nucleotides outside the gene matches: 7. Per germline, CDR1 SGHNT and CDR2 YENEEA. The DNA for the CDR3 is TGTGCCAGCAGCTCACGGGACAGGGGGGGCCATGAGCAGTTCTTC. Protein product: CASSSRDRGGHEQFF.

This clone was counted once. The rearrangement links TRBV6-6 to TRBJ2-7; TRBD2 matches at 9 bases. V gave up 4 bases and J gave up 2 bases; unmatched junction bases: 6. Germline CDR1 is MNHNY and CDR2 is SVGAGI (reference sequence). The length of the CDR3 is 15 residues. For the CDR3, the DNA is TGTGCCAGCAGTTTCGATAGCGGGAGCGCCTACGAGCAGTACTTC. Encoded protein: CASSFDSGSAYEQYF.

Only one count was recorded for this clone. This chain connects TRBV18 to TRBJ2-3; D is undetermined. With 1 base removed from V and 3 bases from J, the gap between germline ends came to 14 bases. Germline V gene lookup returns CDR1 KGHSH and CDR2 LQKENI. The CDR3 spans 16 residues. The CDR3 is CASSPLDDVKTDTQYF. CDR3 sequence (DNA): TGTGCCAGCTCACCACTCGACGATGTGAAGACAGATACGCAGTATTTT.

This clone was counted once. The gene calls are TRBV6-5 and TRBJ2-7, with a weak D call TRBD2 (6 bases). Germline V gives CDR1 MNHEY, CDR2 SVGAGI. Trimming left V 0 bases short and J 3 bases short, with 15 bases between. The CDR3 runs to 16 residues. DNA for the CDR3: TGTGCCAGCAGTTACTCGAGTGGGGCGCGGGGCTACGAGCAGTACTTC. Its translation is CASSYSSGARGYEQYF.

A word on this clone: One junction end does not reproduce the germline sequence, and a read error may be involved. The V and J genes are TRBV30 and TRBJ2-7; tentatively, D is TRBD2 (5 bases). Germline values: CDR1 GTSNPN, CDR2 SVGIG (reference sequence). The CDR3 sequence is 11 residues long. The CDR3 DNA follows: TGTGCCCGGAGGAGCTCCTACGAGCAGTACTTC. It yields the protein CARRSSYEQYF.

Here the CDR3 DNA reads TGTGCCAGCAGTTTATGGGCAGGGATCACCAATCAGCCCCAGCATTTT. It yields the protein CASSLWAGITNQPQHF. V and J are TRBV28 and TRBJ1-5; possibly TRBD1 for D (5 bases). The V end was cut by 0 bases, the J end by 3 bases, with 12 bases between. This CDR3 has 16 amino acids. CDR1 MDHEN and CDR2 SYDVKM come from the germline V gene.

The chain carries TRBV2 and TRBJ2-1; no firm D call. CDR1 is SNHLY and CDR2 is FYNNEI in the germline V gene. The CDR3 is made up of 14 amino acids. Trimming shortened V by 4 bases and J by 2 bases, and 9 bases separated the two germline ends. The CDR3 sequence: CASSGSSTYNEQFF. The DNA for the CDR3 is TGTGCCAGCAGTGGTAGTAGCACCTACAATGAGCAGTTCTTC. Drawing the rest from reference TRBV2 and TRBJ2-1, the complete variable domain is EPEVTQTPSHQVTQMGQEVILRCVPISNHLYFYWYRQILGQKVEFLVSFYNNEISEKSEIFDDQFSVERPDGSNFTLKIRSTKLEDSAMYFCASSGSSTYNEQFFGPGTRLTVL.

The V gene is TRBV29-1, the J gene TRBJ2-3; either TRBD1 or TRBD2 may supply D (5 bases each). The CDR3 sequence is 13 residues long. Per germline, CDR1 SQVTM and CDR2 ANQGSEA. Trimming stripped 3 bases from V and 3 bases from J, with 10 bases between. The CDR3 loop is CSVDRENTDTQYF. Written as DNA, the CDR3 is TGCAGCGTTGACAGGGAGAATACAGATACGCAGTATTTT.

This chain joins TRBV2 and TRBJ2-7, with D perhaps matching TRBD1 or TRBD2 (7 bases each). The CDR3 has 15 amino acids. Germline V gene sequence: CDR1 SNHLY, CDR2 FYNNEI. V was shortened by 7 bases and J by 2 bases, with 18 bases between the two germline ends. CDR3 sequence reads: CASTQGGIHTYEQYF. The DNA for the CDR3 is TGTGCCAGCACCCAGGGGGGGATACACACCTACGAGCAGTACTTC.

The CDR3 DNA reads TGCAGCGCAAGGGGCACTGAAGCTTTCTTT. The encoded protein is CSARGTEAFF. J is TRBJ1-1 and V is TRBV29-1; perhaps TRBD1 as D (5 bases). Deletions cut 7 bases from V and 4 bases from J, with 7 bases between. Germline CDR1 and CDR2: SQVTM and ANQGSEA. The CDR3 length is 10 residues.

The V and J genes are TRBV7-9 and TRBJ2-1; TRBD1 is a possible D gene (6 bases). The germline V gene has CDR1 SEHNR and CDR2 FQNEAQ (reference sequence). The CDR3 contains 16 residues. The ends were cut back, 4 bases at V and 2 bases at J, with 15 bases in the middle. DNA of the CDR3: TGTGCCAGCAGCTCGCTACAGGGAGTCCCCTACAATGAGCAGTTCTTC. Amino acid sequence: CASSSLQGVPYNEQFF.

CDR3 sequence: CAWTGGQGNYGYTF. The CDR3 DNA is TGTGCCTGGACCGGCGGACAGGGGAACTATGGCTACACCTTC. The V call is TRBV30, the J call TRBJ1-2; 9 nucleotides align to TRBD1. The length of the CDR3 is 14 residues. Trimming took 4 bases from V and 2 from J; bases not matched to a gene: 5. CDR1 is GTSNPN, CDR2 SVGIG, per germline (reference sequence).

The chain combines TRBV5-1 with TRBJ1-2; no clear D. Germline CDR1 and CDR2: SGHRS and YFSETQ. Between the trimmed V and J ends, which lost 4 bases and 4 bases, there was a span of 14 bases. The CDR3 is 14 amino acids. CDR3 loop: CASSLDLSGYGYTF. The CDR3, as DNA: TGCGCCAGCAGCCTCGACCTTTCGGGCTATGGCTACACCTTC.

The chain is built from TRBV11-2 and TRBJ1-2; D uncertain. The CDR3 covers 15 residues. V was pared by 3 bases and J by 4 bases, with 15 bases between. Germline CDR1 SGHAT, CDR2 FQNNGV. The chain's CDR3 is CASSFQRSEGYGYTF. The CDR3 DNA is TGTGCCAGCAGCTTTCAGCGAAGTGAAGGCTATGGCTACACCTTC.

This rearrangement joins TRBV7-6 to TRBJ2-5, with D possibly TRBD2 on 5 matching bases. The V end was cut by 6 bases, the J end by 5 bases, with 22 bases between. CDR3 length: 16 residues. Germline V gene lookup returns CDR1 SGHVS and CDR2 FNYEAQ. CDR3 in DNA: TGTGCCAGCAGGGCCACCATGGGAGTTCGAGGGGAGACCCAGTACTTC. Amino acids: CASRATMGVRGETQYF.

In DNA form, the CDR3 reads TGTGCCTGGAGTACAGCAGGTAGCGAGCAGTACTTC. Translation gives CAWSTAGSEQYF. This chain connects TRBV30 to TRBJ2-7, with unresolved D. Trimming took off 2 bases at V and 6 bases at J, with 11 bases between the two ends. This CDR3 region has 12 residues. The germline gives CDR1 GTSNPN, CDR2 SVGIG (reference sequence). The complete variable domain, with remaining parts taken from reference TRBV30 and TRBJ2-7, reads SQTIHQWPATLVQPVGSPLSLECTVEGTSNPNLYWYRQAAGRGLQLLFYSVGIGQISSEVPQNLSASRPQDRQFILSSKKLLLSDSGFYLCAWSTAGSEQYFGPGTRLTVT.

The J gene is TRBJ2-3, the V gene TRBV25-1; D unclear. Looked up from germline, CDR1 is MGHDK and CDR2 is SYGVNS. V was trimmed by 7 bases and J by 5 bases, leaving 4 bases between them. The CDR3 covers 10 residues. The CDR3 nucleotides read TGTGCCAGCAAAGGAGATACGCAGTATTTT. It codes for CASKGDTQYF.

The V and J genes are TRBV28 and TRBJ1-1; tentative D call: TRBD1 (6 bases). The CDR3 is 16 residues long. Trimming shortened V by 6 bases and J by 1 base, and 18 bases separated the two germline ends. Germline assignment: CDR1 MDHEN and CDR2 SYDVKM. CDR3 nucleotides: TGTGCCAGCAGGCCTCCCCCGCGGGGGCCGAACACTGAAGCTTTCTTT. Translation: CASRPPPRGPNTEAFF.

The chain combines TRBV7-9 with TRBJ2-1, with 12 positions matching TRBD2. With 10 bases clipped from V and 4 bases from J, the junction kept 14 bases outside the gene matches. This CDR3 has 17 amino acids. CDR1 SEHNR and CDR2 FQNEAQ come from the germline V gene (reference sequence). DNA of the CDR3: TGTGCCACCCAGGACAGGGCTGGACTAGCGGGATACAATGAGCAGTTCTTC. This codes for CATQDRAGLAGYNEQFF.

The genes are TRBV4-1 and TRBJ1-1, with D possibly TRBD1 on 6 matching bases. CDR3 length equals 15 residues. V was shortened by 2 bases and J by 2 bases, with 12 bases between the two germline ends. Germline CDR1 and CDR2: MGHRA and YSYEKL. The CDR3 DNA reads TGCGCCAGCAGCCAACCGGGACAAGCTAACACTGAAGCTTTCTTT. Translated, it gives CASSQPGQANTEAFF.

The chain links TRBV19 to TRBJ2-1; TRBD2 is a possible D gene (6 bases). Germline V gene data show CDR1 as LNHDA and CDR2 as SQIVND (reference sequence). This CDR3 has 14 residues. Trimming took off 1 base at V and 6 bases at J, with 10 bases between the two ends. CDR3 in amino acids: CASSIVGGFNEQFF. The CDR3 bases are TGTGCCAGTAGTATAGTAGGAGGGTTCAATGAGCAGTTCTTC.

Notes on this clone: Other DNA sequences in the sample encode the same CDR3. The chain uses TRBV13 and TRBJ2-5, with D possibly matching TRBD1 (6 bases). V was pared by 5 bases and J by 1 base, with 8 bases between. This CDR3 comprises 13 residues. CDR1 is PRHDT, CDR2 FYEKMQ, per germline (reference sequence). The CDR3 DNA is TGTGCCAGCAGCCCGGACAGCCAAGAGACCCAGTACTTC. Protein product: CASSPDSQETQYF. The full variable domain, completed using reference TRBV13 and TRBJ2-5, is AAGVIQSPRHLIKEKRETATLKCYPIPRHDTVYWYQQGPGQDPQFLISFYEKMQSDKGSIPDRFSAQQFSDYHSELNMSSLELGDSALYFCASSPDSQETQYFGPGTRLLVL.

The CDR3 sequence is CASSLSGTGIYEQYF. CDR3 nucleotide sequence: TGTGCCAGCAGCTTATCCGGGACAGGGATTTACGAGCAGTACTTC. V gene TRBV13 combines with J gene TRBJ2-7, with 9 bases that match TRBD1. Trimming removed 2 bases from V and 4 bases from J; junction bases left unmatched: 6. This CDR3 comprises 15 residues. The germline gives CDR1 PRHDT, CDR2 FYEKMQ (reference sequence).